This is a list of T cell receptor beta chains from one sample in a study of early stage breast cancer tumors. Profiling relied on immunoSEQ multiplex PCR, and the TCRdb table lists in-frame clones only, not all of them. The table has 60,000 to 75,000 clones, around 80% seen once. Sequenced sample: blood. The source is a person aged 40 to 49 with breast cancer. CDR3s include the opening cysteine and the closing phenylalanine or tryptophan. A D gene is named only where the DNA matches it firmly. Rows may omit the clone size; those that give it use once, few, many or a size class.

d_call	clone_size	v_call	j_call	cdr3_aa	cdr3_nt
TRBD2	NA	TRBV10-3	TRBJ2-1	CAISELGLAGTNEQFF	TGTGCCATCAGTGAATTGGGACTAGCGGGTACGAATGAGCAGTTCTTC
NA	few	TRBV7-3	TRBJ2-5	CASSLSSETQYF	TGTGCCAGCAGCTTAAGCTCAGAGACCCAGTACTTC
TRBD2	NA	TRBV4-2	TRBJ2-3	CASSLALTSGTDTQYF	TGTGCCAGCAGCCTCGCTTTGACTAGCGGCACAGATACGCAGTATTTT
NA	NA	TRBV6-1	TRBJ1-5	CASSEALNWGGLDGNQPQHF	TGTGCCAGCAGTGAAGCGCTTAACTGGGGTGGTTTAGATGGCAATCAGCCCCAGCATTTT
NA	once	TRBV6-5	TRBJ1-5	CASSPAWDWPQHF	TGTGCCAGCAGCCCCGCTTGGGATTGGCCCCAGCATTTT
NA	once	TRBV28	TRBJ2-7	CASSPLGYEQYF	TGTGCCAGCAGTCCTCTTGGTTACGAGCAGTACTTC
TRBD2	NA	TRBV28	TRBJ2-3	CASSLRVLASIDTQYF	TGTGCCAGCAGTTTACGTGTACTAGCGTCAATAGATACGCAGTATTTT
NA	NA	TRBV6-1	TRBJ1-2	CASIPWGFGYTF	TGTGCCAGCATTCCCTGGGGTTTTGGCTACACCTTC
TRBD1	NA	TRBV6-5	TRBJ1-5	CASSQDRNSNQPQHF	TGTGCCAGCAGTCAGGACAGGAATAGCAATCAGCCCCAGCATTTT
TRBD2	NA	TRBV4-2	TRBJ2-7	CASSQDGTSGSYEQYF	TGTGCCAGCAGCCAAGATGGGACCAGCGGGAGCTACGAGCAGTACTTC
TRBD2	NA	TRBV9	TRBJ2-1	CASSVGYSGRKINEQFF	TGTGCCAGCAGCGTAGGTTATAGCGGGAGGAAAATCAATGAGCAGTTCTTC
TRBD1	NA	TRBV7-3	TRBJ2-1	CASSPKTGDNEQFF	TGTGCCAGCAGCCCTAAAACAGGGGACAATGAGCAGTTCTTC
TRBD2	NA	TRBV18	TRBJ2-5	CASSPSGRGETQYF	TGTGCCAGCTCACCGAGCGGGAGAGGGGAGACCCAGTACTTC
NA	NA	TRBV18	TRBJ1-2	CASSSEQGTNYGYTF	TGTGCCAGCTCATCCGAACAGGGTACTAACTATGGCTACACCTTC
TRBD1	NA	TRBV2	TRBJ1-3	CASQGTGYGNTIYF	TGTGCTTCTCAAGGGACAGGGTATGGAAACACCATATATTTT
NA	few	TRBV7-9	TRBJ1-2	CASSLAGGIYGYTF	TGTGCCAGCAGCTTAGCGGGGGGAATCTATGGCTACACCTTC
TRBD1	NA	TRBV10-3	TRBJ2-7	CAISDPGQKYEQYF	TGTGCCATCAGTGATCCGGGACAGAAATACGAGCAGTACTTC
NA	NA	TRBV11-2	TRBJ2-5	CASSLAGFLPETQYF	TGTGCCAGCAGCTTAGCAGGGTTTTTGCCAGAGACCCAGTACTTC
NA	once	TRBV5-6	TRBJ2-7	CASSRAGVEQYF	TGTGCCAGCAGCAGAGCAGGGGTCGAGCAGTACTTC
NA	NA	TRBV11-2	TRBJ1-2	CASSLEWQGLYGYTF	TGTGCCAGCAGCTTAGAATGGCAGGGGCTCTATGGCTACACCTTC
NA	NA	TRBV7-9	TRBJ1-2	CASSLASGAANYGYTF	TGTGCCAGCAGCTTAGCTTCTGGGGCAGCTAACTATGGCTACACCTTC
NA	NA	TRBV11-2	TRBJ2-7	CASSQQRGSYEQYF	TGTGCCAGCAGCCAGCAGCGAGGGAGCTACGAGCAGTACTTC
TRBD2	few	TRBV7-9	TRBJ2-7	CASSLRTSGDYEQYF	TGTGCCAGCAGCCTAAGGACTAGCGGGGACTACGAGCAGTACTTC
TRBD1	NA	TRBV19	TRBJ2-7	CAAGTGAHEQYF	TGTGCCGCGGGGACAGGGGCCCACGAGCAGTACTTC
TRBD1	NA	TRBV2	TRBJ1-5	CASSSGARGFRNQPQHF	TGTGCCAGCAGCAGCGGGGCCAGGGGGTTTCGCAATCAGCCCCAGCATTTT
NA	NA	TRBV9	TRBJ1-2	CASSVVEGVGYTF	TGTGCCAGCAGCGTAGTCGAGGGAGTCGGCTACACCTTC
NA	NA	TRBV10-3	TRBJ2-7	CAISESGGSYEQYF	TGTGCCATCAGTGAGTCCGGCGGGTCCTACGAGCAGTACTTC
NA	NA	TRBV28	TRBJ2-4	CASSPTSFLNIQYF	TGTGCCAGCAGTCCGACTAGTTTTTTAAACATTCAGTACTTC
NA	NA	TRBV20-1	TRBJ1-4	CSATFNEKLFF	TGCAGTGCTACATTTAATGAAAAACTGTTTTTT
NA	NA	TRBV19	TRBJ1-5	CASSTGPIIQHF	TGTGCCAGTAGCACCGGGCCTATCATCCAGCATTTT
NA	few	TRBV5-4	TRBJ2-1	CAVWRSSSYNEQFF	TGTGCCGTCTGGAGGTCGAGCTCCTACAATGAGCAGTTCTTC
TRBD1	NA	TRBV5-1	TRBJ2-7	CASSFPGQGAEQYF	TGCGCCAGCAGCTTCCCGGGACAGGGGGCCGAGCAGTACTTC
NA	NA	TRBV6-4	TRBJ1-1	CASSYHPRMVAFF	TGTGCCAGCAGTTACCATCCCAGGATGGTAGCTTTCTTT
TRBD1	NA	TRBV5-1	TRBJ2-1	CASSKGQSYNEQFF	TGCGCCAGCAGCAAGGGACAGTCCTACAATGAGCAGTTCTTC
TRBD1	once	TRBV7-9	TRBJ1-4	CASSTHRGEEKLFF	TGTGCCAGCAGCACTCACAGGGGAGAAGAAAAACTGTTTTTT
NA	NA	TRBV6-7	TRBJ2-7	CASTREPYCQQYF	TGTGCCAGCACACGGGAGCCCTACTGCCAGCAGTACTTC
TRBD2	few	TRBV6-5	TRBJ2-7	CASSSAEGGTHEQYF	TGTGCCAGCAGTTCCGCCGAGGGAGGGACCCACGAGCAGTACTTC
NA	NA	TRBV28	TRBJ1-5	CASSFWPPRLYSNQPQHF	TGTGCCAGCAGTTTCTGGCCGCCTCGCCTTTATAGCAATCAGCCCCAGCATTTT
NA	NA	TRBV25-1	TRBJ1-2	CASSELGEGYGYTF	TGTGCCAGCAGTGAACTTGGGGAGGGGTATGGCTACACCTTC
NA	NA	TRBV6-1	TRBJ1-5	CASSEAGQGWNRPQHF	TGTGCCAGCAGTGAAGCCGGGCAGGGTTGGAATCGGCCCCAGCATTTT
NA	NA	TRBV6-1	TRBJ2-2	CASSRTTGELFF	TGTGCCAGCAGTCGAACCACCGGGGAGCTGTTTTTT
TRBD2	NA	TRBV6-1	TRBJ2-3	CASSDPRDSGIGSDTQYF	TGTGCCAGCAGTGACCCCAGGGATAGCGGGATTGGTTCAGATACGCAGTATTTT
NA	NA	TRBV27	TRBJ1-2	CASSATGTNYGYTF	TGTGCCAGCAGTGCCACAGGGACTAACTATGGCTACACCTTC
TRBD1	NA	TRBV6-5	TRBJ1-2	CASSRDRVYGYTF	TGTGCCAGCAGTCGGGACAGAGTATATGGCTACACCTTC
NA	NA	TRBV11-2	TRBJ2-1	CASSASDEQFF	TGTGCCAGCAGCGCCTCGGATGAGCAGTTCTTC
NA	few	TRBV7-9	TRBJ2-1	CASSPQDEQFF	TGTGCCAGCAGCCCTCAGGATGAGCAGTTCTTC
TRBD1	NA	TRBV28	TRBJ2-7	CASRQGSYEQYF	TGTGCCAGCCGACAGGGTTCCTACGAGCAGTACTTC
NA	NA	TRBV6-5	TRBJ2-3	CASSYGRVNTDTQYF	TGTGCCAGCAGTTACGGAAGGGTCAACACAGATACGCAGTATTTT